The entry below gives a single T cell receptor beta chain sequence along with its context. The record originates from a study of T cell changes during pregnancy in multiple sclerosis. The assay was immunoSEQ multiplex PCR, and TCRdb's table has in-frame clones only and misses some. The table shows some 110,000 clones, with less than 95% occurring only once. This TCR derives from a female donor with multiple sclerosis, enrolled in a pregnancy study. Sequenced here: peripheral blood, sampled before pregnancy.

For the CDR3, the DNA is TGTGCCAGCAGCGTAGCGTTTAGCGGGGAGCTGTTTTTT. This translates into CASSVAFSGELFF. The chain is built from TRBV9 and TRBJ2-2; D not certain. Germline loops: CDR1 SGDLS, CDR2 YYNGEE. The CDR3 contains 13 residues. The ends were cut back, 0 bases at V and 7 bases at J, with 7 bases in the middle.